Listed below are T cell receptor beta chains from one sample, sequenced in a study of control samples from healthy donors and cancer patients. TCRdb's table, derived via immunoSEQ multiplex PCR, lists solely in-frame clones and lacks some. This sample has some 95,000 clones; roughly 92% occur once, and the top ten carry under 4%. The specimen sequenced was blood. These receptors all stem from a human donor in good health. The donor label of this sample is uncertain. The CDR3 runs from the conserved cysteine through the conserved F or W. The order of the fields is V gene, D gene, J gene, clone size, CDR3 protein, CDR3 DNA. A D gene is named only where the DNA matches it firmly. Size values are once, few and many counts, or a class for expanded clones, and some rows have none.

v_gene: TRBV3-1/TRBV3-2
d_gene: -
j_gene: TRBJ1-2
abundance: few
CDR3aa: CASSPPGGRYGYTF
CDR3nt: TGTGCCAGCAGCCCCCCGGGGGGGCGCTATGGCTACACCTTC

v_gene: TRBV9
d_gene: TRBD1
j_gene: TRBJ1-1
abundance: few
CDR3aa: CASSVGAAGGNTEAFF
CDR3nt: TGTGCCAGCAGCGTAGGTGCGGCAGGGGGGAACACTGAAGCTTTCTTT

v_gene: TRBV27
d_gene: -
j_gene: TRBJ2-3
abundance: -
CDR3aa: CASSLDRSTGTDTQYF
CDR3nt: TGTGCCAGCAGTTTAGACAGATCGACTGGCACAGATACGCAGTATTTT

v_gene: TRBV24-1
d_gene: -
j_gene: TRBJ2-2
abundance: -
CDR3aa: CATSDTNTGELFF
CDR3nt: TGTGCCACCAGTGACACGAACACCGGGGAGCTGTTTTTT

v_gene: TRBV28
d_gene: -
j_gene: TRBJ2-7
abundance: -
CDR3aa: CASSPWRSLSYEQYF
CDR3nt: TGTGCCAGCAGTCCCTGGCGGAGTCTCTCCTACGAGCAGTACTTC

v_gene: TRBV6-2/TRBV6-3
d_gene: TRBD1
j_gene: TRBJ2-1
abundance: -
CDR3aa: CASSYPRDRTVEQFF
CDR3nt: TGTGCCAGCAGTTACCCCAGGGACAGGACGGTTGAGCAGTTCTTC

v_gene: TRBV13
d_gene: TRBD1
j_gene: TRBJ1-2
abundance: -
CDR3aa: CASSSGQGYGYTF
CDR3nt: TGTGCCAGCAGCTCCGGACAGGGCTATGGCTACACCTTC

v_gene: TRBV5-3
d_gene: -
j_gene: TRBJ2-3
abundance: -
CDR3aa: CARSLEGEGTDTQYF
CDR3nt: TGTGCCAGAAGCTTGGAAGGGGAAGGGACAGATACGCAGTATTTT

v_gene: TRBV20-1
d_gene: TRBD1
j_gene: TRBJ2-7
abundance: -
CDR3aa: CSASLPGGYEQYF
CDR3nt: TGCAGTGCTAGTTTGCCAGGGGGTTACGAGCAGTACTTC

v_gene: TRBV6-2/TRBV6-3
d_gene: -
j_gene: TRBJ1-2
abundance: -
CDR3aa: CASSPTGRRLVGYTF
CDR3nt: TGTGCCAGCAGTCCCACGGGACGCAGGCTAGTGGGCTACACCTTC

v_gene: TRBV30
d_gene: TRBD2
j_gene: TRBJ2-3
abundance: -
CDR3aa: CAWSFGGGRTDTQYF
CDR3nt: TGTGCCTGGAGTTTTGGCGGGGGAAGGACAGATACGCAGTATTTT

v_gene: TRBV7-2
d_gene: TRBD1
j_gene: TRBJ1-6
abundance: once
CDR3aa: CASSLAGQGDSPLHF
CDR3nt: TGTGCCAGCAGCTTGGCGGGACAGGGTGATTCACCCCTCCACTTT

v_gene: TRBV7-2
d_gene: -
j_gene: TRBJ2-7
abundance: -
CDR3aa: CASTPGTDGYEQYF
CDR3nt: TGTGCCAGCACCCCTGGGACGGATGGATACGAGCAGTACTTC

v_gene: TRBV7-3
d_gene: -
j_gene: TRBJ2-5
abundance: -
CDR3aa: CASSLELQETQYF
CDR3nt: TGTGCCAGCAGCTTAGAGTTACAAGAGACCCAGTACTTC

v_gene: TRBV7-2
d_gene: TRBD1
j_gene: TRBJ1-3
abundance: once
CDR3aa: CASSLVRTGAISGNTIYF
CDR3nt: TGTGCCAGCAGCTTAGTTCGTACAGGGGCGATCTCTGGAAACACCATATATTTT

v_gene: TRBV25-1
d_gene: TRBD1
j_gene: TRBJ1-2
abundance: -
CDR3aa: CASSGPGGTDGYTF
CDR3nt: TGTGCCAGCAGTGGCCCTGGTGGGACAGACGGCTACACCTTC

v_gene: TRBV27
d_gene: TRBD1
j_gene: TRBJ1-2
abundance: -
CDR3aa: CASSSGTEINGYTF
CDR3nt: TGTGCCAGCAGTTCAGGGACAGAGATCAATGGCTACACCTTC

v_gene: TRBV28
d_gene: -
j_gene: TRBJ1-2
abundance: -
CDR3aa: CASSWGTGKGYTF
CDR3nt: TGTGCCAGCAGTTGGGGAACAGGGAAGGGATACACCTTC

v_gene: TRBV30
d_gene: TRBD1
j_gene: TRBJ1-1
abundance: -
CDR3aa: CAWTLTGDTEAFF
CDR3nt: TGTGCCTGGACGCTGACAGGGGACACTGAAGCTTTCTTT

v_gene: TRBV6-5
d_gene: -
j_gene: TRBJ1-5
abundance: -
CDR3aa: CASRAPGDTQPQHF
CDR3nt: TGTGCCAGCAGGGCCCCAGGGGATACTCAGCCCCAGCATTTT

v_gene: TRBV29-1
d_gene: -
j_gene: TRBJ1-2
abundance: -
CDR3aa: CSVERTVNYGYTF
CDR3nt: TGCAGCGTTGAGAGGACGGTGAACTATGGCTACACCTTC

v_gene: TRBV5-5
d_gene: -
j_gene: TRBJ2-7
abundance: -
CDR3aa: CASSLEGTYEQYF
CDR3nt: TGTGCCAGCAGCTTGGAGGGGACCTACGAGCAGTACTTC

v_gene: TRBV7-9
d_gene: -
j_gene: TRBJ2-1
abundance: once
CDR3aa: CASSLRGQGSYNEQFF
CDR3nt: TGTGCCAGCAGCTTAAGAGGTCAGGGGTCCTACAATGAGCAGTTCTTC

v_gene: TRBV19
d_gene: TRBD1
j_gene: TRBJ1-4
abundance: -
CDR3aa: CASSIGQANEKLFF
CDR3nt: TGTGCCAGTAGTATCGGACAGGCTAATGAAAAACTGTTTTTT

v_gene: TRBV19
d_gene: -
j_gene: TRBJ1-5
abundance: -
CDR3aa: CASSRGDAQPQHF
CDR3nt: TGTGCCAGTAGTCGGGGGGATGCGCAGCCCCAGCATTTT

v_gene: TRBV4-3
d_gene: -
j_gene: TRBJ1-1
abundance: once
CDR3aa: CASSQAWQNWNTEAFF
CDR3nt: TGCGCCAGCAGCCAAGCGTGGCAAAACTGGAACACTGAAGCTTTCTTT

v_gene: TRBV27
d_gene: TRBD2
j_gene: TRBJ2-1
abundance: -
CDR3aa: CASSLVGRGNEQFF
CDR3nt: TGTGCCAGCAGTTTAGTAGGGCGGGGGAATGAGCAGTTCTTC

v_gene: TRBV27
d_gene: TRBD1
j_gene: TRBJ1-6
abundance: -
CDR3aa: CASSPATGSYNSPLHF
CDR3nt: TGTGCCAGCAGTCCTGCGACAGGGTCCTATAATTCACCCCTCCACTTT

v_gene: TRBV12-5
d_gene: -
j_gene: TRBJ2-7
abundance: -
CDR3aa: CASGPSWSEQYF
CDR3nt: TGTGCTAGTGGTCCCTCGTGGAGCGAGCAGTACTTC

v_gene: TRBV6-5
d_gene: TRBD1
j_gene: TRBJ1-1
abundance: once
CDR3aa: CASTRGQGRTEAFF
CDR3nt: TGTGCCAGCACTAGGGGACAGGGAAGGACTGAAGCTTTCTTT

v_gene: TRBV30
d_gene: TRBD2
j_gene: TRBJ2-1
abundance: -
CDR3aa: CAWRQRGGSNEQFF
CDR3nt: TGTGCCTGGAGGCAGCGGGGGGGTTCCAATGAGCAGTTCTTC

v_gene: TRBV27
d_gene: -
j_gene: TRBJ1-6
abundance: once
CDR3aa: CASSLEGRNSPLHF
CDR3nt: TGTGCCAGCAGTTTAGAGGGCAGAAATTCACCCCTCCACTTT

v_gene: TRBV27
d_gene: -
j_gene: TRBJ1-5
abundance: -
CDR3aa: CASSIRNQPQHF
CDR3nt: TGTGCCAGCAGTATACGCAATCAGCCCCAGCATTTT

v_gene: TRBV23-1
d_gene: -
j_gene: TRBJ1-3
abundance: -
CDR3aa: CASSTTAIQASGNTIYF
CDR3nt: TGCGCCAGCAGTACCACAGCGATTCAAGCCTCTGGAAACACCATATATTTT

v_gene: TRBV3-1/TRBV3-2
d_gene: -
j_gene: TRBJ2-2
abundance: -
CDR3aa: CASSQGGRDTGELFF
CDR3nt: TGTGCCAGCAGCCAAGGGGGGCGCGACACCGGGGAGCTGTTTTTT

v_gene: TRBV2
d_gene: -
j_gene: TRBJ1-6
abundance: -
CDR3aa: CASSEGGASNSPLHF
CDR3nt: TGTGCCAGCAGTGAAGGGGGGGCGTCTAATTCACCCCTCCACTTT

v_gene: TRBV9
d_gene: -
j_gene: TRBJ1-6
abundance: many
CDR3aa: CASSVVGSSPLHF
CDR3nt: TGTGCCAGCAGCGTAGTTGGGAGTTCACCCCTCCACTTT

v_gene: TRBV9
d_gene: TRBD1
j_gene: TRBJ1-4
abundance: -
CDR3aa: CASSVGGQGGTNEKLFF
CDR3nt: TGTGCCAGCAGCGTAGGGGGACAGGGAGGAACTAATGAAAAACTGTTTTTT

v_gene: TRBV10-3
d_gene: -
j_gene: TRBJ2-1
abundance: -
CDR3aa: CAISESGGPYNEQFF
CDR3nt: TGTGCCATCAGTGAGTCGGGGGGCCCCTACAATGAGCAGTTCTTC

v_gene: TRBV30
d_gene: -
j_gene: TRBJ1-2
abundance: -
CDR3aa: CAWSTAANYGYTF
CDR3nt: TGTGCCTGGAGTACAGCGGCTAACTATGGCTACACCTTC

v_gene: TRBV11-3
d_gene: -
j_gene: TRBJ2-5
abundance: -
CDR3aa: CASSVTAERGETQYF
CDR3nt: TGTGCCAGCAGCGTTACGGCGGAACGCGGAGAGACCCAGTACTTC

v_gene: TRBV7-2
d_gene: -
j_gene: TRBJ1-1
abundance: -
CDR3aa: CASSFLGVLQNTEAFF
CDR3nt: TGTGCCAGCAGCTTTTTAGGGGTCTTACAGAACACTGAAGCTTTCTTT

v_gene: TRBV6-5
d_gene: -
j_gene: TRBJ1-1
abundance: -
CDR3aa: CASSWAVGSEAFF
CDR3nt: TGTGCCAGCAGTTGGGCGGTTGGGTCTGAAGCTTTCTTT

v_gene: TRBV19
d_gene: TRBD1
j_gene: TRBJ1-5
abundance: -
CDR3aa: CASTGGKAGGKSSNQPQHF
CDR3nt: TGTGCCAGTACAGGAGGAAAGGCAGGGGGCAAATCTAGCAATCAGCCCCAGCATTTT

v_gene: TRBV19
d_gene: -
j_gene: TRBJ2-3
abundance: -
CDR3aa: CASSIPGMPDTQYF
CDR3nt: TGTGCCAGTAGTATCCCAGGGATGCCAGATACGCAGTATTTT

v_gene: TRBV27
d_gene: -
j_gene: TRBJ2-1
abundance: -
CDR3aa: CASRAQGYSSYNEQFF
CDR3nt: TGTGCCAGCAGAGCACAGGGATATAGCTCCTACAATGAGCAGTTCTTC

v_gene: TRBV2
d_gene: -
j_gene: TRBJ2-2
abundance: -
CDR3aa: CASRTETTGELFF
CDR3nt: TGTGCCAGCAGGACAGAGACAACCGGGGAGCTGTTTTTT